Included here is one T cell receptor (beta chain) sequence, with context. What it binds is not known. V lost 4 bases and J 4 bases, leaving 9 bases between the germline ends. The length of the CDR3 is 13 residues. Looked up from germline, CDR1 is LGHNA and CDR2 is YNFKEQ. Time point reported: baseline, week 1 (first vaccination visit). Treatment specified: pre-vaccination baseline after standard-of-care therapy. Each of the donors came in with new WHO grade 3 or 4 astrocytomas that were IDH1-mutant and ATRX-lost. This sample is drawn from a study of a mutant IDH1 vaccine in newly diagnosed glioma. On the study more broadly: Of treated patients, approximately 62% were men and roughly 40% women, averaging around 40 years.

Broader study findings: Pseudoprogression seemed unlinked to shifts in top peripheral T cell clonotypes. The vaccine induced immune responses, and these occurred in around 93% of patients.

Only in-frame clones appear in the TCRdb table, and some are missing; sequencing was by immunoSEQ multiplex PCR. Here the sample spans about 34,000 clones, about four fifths being singletons. V is TRBV4-2 and J is TRBJ2-3; D is ambiguous. The TCR comes from a man aged 50 or older with glioma. Some clones in this sample may be carry-over from other donors' samples. The material was peripheral blood mononuclear cells (PBMCs), obtained from a glioma patient treated with radiotherapy, temozolomide or both. In DNA, the CDR3 is TGTGCCAGCAGCCCAGGCCTCCCAGATACGCAGTATTTT. Its protein product is CASSPGLPDTQYF.